The next 31 T cell receptor beta chains were all read from a single sample in a study of glioma-infiltrating T cells. Amplification of TCR alpha and beta CDR3 regions from RNA used iRepertoire nested multiplex PCR. One entry per CDR3 protein, called by TCRdb with MiXCR from the multiplex PCR reads. The sample yields 150,000 or so distinct CDR3 sequences, around 40% seen once. The sequenced sample consisted of glioma tissue, nonneoplastic brain tissue, or PBMCs (not recorded which). All receptors derive from a human donor with low-grade glioma or glioblastoma, undergoing nonglioma brain surgery, or in good health (not recorded which).

The V gene is TRBV6-1, the J gene TRBJ2-1; 7 nucleotides match TRBD2. The J segment lost 7 bases and the V segment lost 6 bases, leaving 9 bases of the junction unmatched. The germline V gene has CDR1 MNHNS and CDR2 SASEGT. This CDR3 has 14 residues. This CDR3 reads CASSLLATLNEQFF. Written as DNA, the CDR3 is TGTGCCAGCAGCTTACTAGCGACCTTGAATGAGCAGTTCTTC.

A word on this clonotype: Its ends do not fully match the called genes, so a read error is possible. This chain connects TRBV25-1 to TRBJ1-2; D is uncertain. From germline, CDR1 is MGHDK and CDR2 SYGVNS. There are 15 residues in the CDR3. CDR3 in amino acids: CASSELGKGNHGYTF. The CDR3 nucleotides read TGTGCCAGCAGTGAATTAGGGAAGGGTAACCATGGCTACACCTTC.

This clonotype came up many times. DNA for the CDR3: TGTGCCAGCAGCTTCACGGAGACCCAGTACTTC. It codes for CASSFTETQYF. The rearrangement joins TRBV6-2 or TRBV6-3 to TRBJ2-5; D is unclear. The CDR3 loop spans 11 amino acids. CDR1 is MNHEY, CDR2 SVGEGT, per germline. The ends were cut back, 6 bases at V and 5 bases at J, with 7 bases in the middle.

This clonotype was observed a few times. The CDR3 reads CASSLGGGDQPQHF. CDR3 DNA: TGTGCCAGCAGCTTAGGAGGGGGGGATCAGCCCCAGCATTTT. The chain combines TRBV7-2 with TRBJ1-5; possibly TRBD1 for D (6 bases). V was clipped by 1 base and J by 5 bases, with 9 bases between them. This CDR3 has 14 amino acids. Germline CDR1 is SGHTA and CDR2 is FQGNSA.

This chain uses TRBV4-1 with TRBJ1-5, with D perhaps TRBD1 (5 bases). Per germline, CDR1 MGHRA and CDR2 YSYEKL. The CDR3 extends over 15 amino acids. Trimming pared 0 bases from V and 5 bases from J, leaving 11 bases between. CDR3: CASSQDAGSDQPQHF. CDR3 nucleotide sequence: TGCGCCAGCAGCCAAGATGCAGGGAGCGATCAGCCCCAGCATTTT.

The V and J genes are TRBV20-1 and TRBJ1-5; possibly TRBD1 for D (6 bases). The CDR3 loop spans 15 amino acids. The germline gives CDR1 DFQATT, CDR2 SNEGSKA (reference sequence). Trimming pared 2 bases from V and 2 bases from J, leaving 13 bases between. This CDR3 reads CSARPTGMGNQPQHF. The DNA of the CDR3 is TGCAGTGCTAGACCCACAGGGATGGGCAATCAGCCCCAGCATTTT.

There are a few counts of this clonotype. V usage is TRBV6-6 and J usage is TRBJ2-3; D possibly corresponds to TRBD1 (6 bases). This CDR3 contains 15 residues. The germline gives CDR1 MNHNY, CDR2 SVGAGI (reference sequence). V lost 0 bases and J lost 5, with 12 bases in between. CDR3 protein: CASSYSRGVEDTQYF. The CDR3 DNA is TGTGCCAGCAGTTACTCCAGGGGAGTGGAAGATACGCAGTATTTT.

The CDR3 DNA reads TGTGCCACCAGTGATCTCGGGACACTAAACACTGAAGCTTTCTTT. Amino acid sequence: CATSDLGTLNTEAFF. The chain recombines TRBV24-1 with TRBJ1-1; possible D gene TRBD1, 6 bases. CDR3 length: 15 amino acids. Per germline, CDR1 KGHDR and CDR2 SFDVKD. With 3 bases removed from V and 2 bases from J, the gap between germline ends came to 12 bases.

With regard to this clonotype: A much larger clone differs by one base, so this may be a read error. The chain couples TRBV20-1 to TRBJ2-5; D possibly corresponds to TRBD2 (5 bases). Trimming stripped 5 bases from V and 7 bases from J, with 17 bases between. Germline V gene sequence: CDR1 DFQATT, CDR2 SNEGSKA (reference sequence). The CDR3 sequence is 13 residues long. This chain's CDR3 is CSARYSQRGTQYF. In DNA, the CDR3 is TGCAGTGCTCGTTACAGCCAACGGGGGACCCAGTACTTC.

This clonotype occurred many times. This rearrangement joins TRBV28 to TRBJ2-3; D not certain. V was shortened by 2 bases and J by 4 bases, with 7 bases between the two germline ends. The CDR3 loop spans 13 amino acids. Germline CDR1 reads MDHEN; CDR2 reads SYDVKM. The CDR3 DNA follows: TGTGCCAGCAGTTTAGTGACCGCAGATACGCAGTATTTT. Protein: CASSLVTADTQYF.

In the case of this clonotype: As the CDR3 is not closed by the conserved phenylalanine or tryptophan, this likely results from a read error. J is TRBJ1-1 and V is TRBV7-2, with D maybe TRBD1 (6 bases). Germline V gene sequence: CDR1 SGHTA, CDR2 FQGNSA. This CDR3 comprises 15 residues. Trimming shortened V by 1 base and J by 1 base, and 10 bases separated the two germline ends. The CDR3 is CASSLVGTTNTEAFS. CDR3 DNA: TGTGCCAGCAGCTTAGTGGGGACAACGAACACTGAAGCTTTCTCT.

The chain employs TRBV7-2 and TRBJ2-7, with D tentatively TRBD2 (5 bases). Trimming took 5 bases from V and 5 from J, leaving 16 bases between them. This CDR3 comprises 14 residues. Germline V gives CDR1 SGHTA, CDR2 FQGNSA. CDR3 loop: CASSPRGSLHEQYF. As DNA, the CDR3 is TGTGCCAGCAGCCCTAGAGGGAGTCTCCACGAGCAGTACTTC.

J is TRBJ2-3 and V is TRBV27; TRBD1 matches at 11 bases. The J segment lost 5 bases and the V segment lost 5 bases, leaving 9 bases of the junction unmatched. From germline, CDR1 is MNHEY and CDR2 SMNVEV (reference sequence). The CDR3 sequence is 16 residues long. The CDR3 sequence: CASSLTGQGGIDTQYF. The CDR3, as DNA: TGTGCCAGCAGTCTAACGGGACAGGGGGGAATAGATACGCAGTATTTT.

This clonotype showed up just a few times. V and J are TRBV7-2 and TRBJ1-1; no firm D call. This CDR3 region has 12 residues. CDR1 and CDR2 (germline): SGHTA, FQGNSA. V lost 3 bases and J 3 bases, leaving 5 bases between the germline ends. This chain's CDR3 is CASSFEDTEAFF. CDR3 nucleotide sequence: TGTGCCAGCAGCTTTGAGGACACTGAAGCTTTCTTT.

J is TRBJ2-2 and V is TRBV27; a possible D gene is TRBD1 (6 bases). This CDR3 has 13 amino acids. The ends were cut back, 7 bases at V and 0 bases at J, with 6 bases in the middle. Germline V gene data show CDR1 as MNHEY and CDR2 as SMNVEV (reference sequence). CDR3 nucleotide sequence: TGTGCCAGCAACAGGGCGAACACCGGGGAGCTGTTTTTT. It translates to CASNRANTGELFF.

For this clonotype: At one boundary the junction diverges from the germline segment, which might be a read error. The rearrangement uses TRBV15 and TRBJ1-1, with D hard to call. The germline V gene has CDR1 LNHNV and CDR2 YYDKDF (reference sequence). The CDR3 contains 15 residues. The DNA of the CDR3 is TGTGCCGCCAGCACCGGTGGGAGTGTGAACACTGAAGCTTTCTTT. Its translation: CAASTGGSVNTEAFF.

This clonotype was detected many times. The gene calls are TRBV25-1 and TRBJ1-1, with TRBD1 as a possible D gene (6 bases). This CDR3 contains 11 residues. V dropped 6 bases and J dropped 5 bases, with 7 bases sitting between them. CDR1 is MGHDK, CDR2 SYGVNS, per germline. The CDR3 bases are TGTGCCAGCAGAGGGGGAACTGAAGCTTTCTTT. This gives the protein CASRGGTEAFF. Based on the CDR3 plus reference TRBV25-1 and TRBJ1-1, the full variable domain is EADIYQTPRYLVIGTGKKITLECSQTMGHDKMYWYQQDPGMELHLIHYSYGVNSTEKGDLSSESTVSRIRTEHFPLTLESARPSHTSQYLCASRGGTEAFFGQGTRLTVV.

This clonotype was detected a few times. V and J are TRBV28 and TRBJ1-5, with D unresolved. In germline, CDR1 is MDHEN, CDR2 SYDVKM. V dropped 9 bases and J dropped 0 bases, with 15 bases sitting between them. The CDR3 is 15 amino acids. CDR3 protein: CASNRMRNSNQPQHF. As DNA, the CDR3 is TGTGCCAGTAATAGGATGAGAAATAGCAATCAGCCCCAGCATTTT.

This clonotype has a handful of counts. The gene calls are TRBV20-1 and TRBJ1-5, with D hard to call. Per germline, CDR1 DFQATT and CDR2 SNEGSKA (reference sequence). The CDR3 extends over 15 amino acids. V lost 2 bases and J lost 5, with 16 bases in between. DNA of the CDR3: TGCAGTGCTAGATTCCCGGGCCTTCTGTATCAGCCCCAGCATTTT. It is translated as CSARFPGLLYQPQHF.

V gene TRBV4-2 combines with J gene TRBJ2-2, with D unresolved. Germline loops: CDR1 LGHNA, CDR2 YNFKEQ. This CDR3 contains 15 residues. The V end was cut by 1 base, the J end by 0 bases, with 6 bases between. The CDR3 coding sequence is TGTGCCAGCAGCCAAGGTCCCACGAACACCGGGGAGCTGTTTTTT. Translation: CASSQGPTNTGELFF.

The J gene is TRBJ1-2, the V gene TRBV6-1; 12 bases match TRBD1. The CDR3 covers 14 residues. J lost 7 bases, V lost 5 bases, and 5 bases had no gene match. Germline CDR1 is MNHNS and CDR2 is SASEGT. The CDR3 here is CASSSGTGGVGYTF. CDR3 sequence (DNA): TGTGCCAGCAGTTCCGGGACAGGGGGCGTTGGCTACACCTTC.

Only a few counts were recorded for this clonotype. The chain joins TRBV12-3 or TRBV12-4 to TRBJ2-5; 8 bases match TRBD2. The junction had 10 bases not matched to a gene; V was cut back by 8 bases and J by 5 bases. There are 14 residues in the CDR3. The CDR3 DNA is TGTGCCAGCCAAACGGGACTAGGGTACGAGACCCAGTACTTC. Translation gives CASQTGLGYETQYF.

This clonotype turned up a few times. V and J are TRBV6-2 or TRBV6-3 and TRBJ2-7; D is ambiguous. This CDR3 comprises 12 residues. The ends were cut back, 2 bases at V and 3 bases at J, with 5 bases in the middle. CDR1 and CDR2 from the germline V gene are MNHEY and SVGEGT. CDR3 in DNA: TGTGCCAGCAGTTACAGCGTCTACGAGCAGTACTTC. Its protein is CASSYSVYEQYF.

The chain links TRBV5-5 to TRBJ1-5, with D uncertain. The V and J ends lost 4 bases and 4 bases respectively, with 12 bases between them. Germline CDR1 and CDR2: SGHKS and YYEKEE (reference sequence). This CDR3 has 14 residues. CDR3 sequence (DNA): TGTGCCAGCAGCCTAGGTGAGGGAAATCAGCCCCAGCATTTT. Its translation is CASSLGEGNQPQHF.

The chain joins TRBV4-1 to TRBJ2-2; D is undetermined. The CDR3 loop spans 13 amino acids. V was pared by 4 bases and J by 2 bases, with 5 bases between. The germline gives CDR1 MGHRA, CDR2 YSYEKL. The CDR3 loop reads CASSRINTGELFF. For the CDR3, the DNA is TGCGCCAGCAGCCGTATCAACACCGGGGAGCTGTTTTTT.

This clonotype was detected a few times. Germline is not matched at one junction end, which may reflect a read error. The chain is built from TRBV20-1 and TRBJ2-5, with a tentative D call TRBD1 (6 bases). The CDR3 runs 14 residues. Germline lookup yields CDR1 DFQATT and CDR2 SNEGSKA (reference sequence). The DNA for the CDR3 is TGCAGTGCTACGGAAGGGGGTAGGGAAGAGTCCCAGTACTTC. This codes for CSATEGGREESQYF.

Comments on this clonotype: One junction end does not reproduce the germline sequence, and a read error may be involved. The V and J genes are TRBV28 and TRBJ2-3; weak D call: TRBD2 (6 bases). There are 13 residues in the CDR3. Germline V gene sequence: CDR1 MDHEN, CDR2 SYDVKM. CDR3 loop: CAGSSGGGDTQYF. DNA for the CDR3: TGTGCCGGCAGTTCCGGGGGAGGAGATACGCAGTATTTT.

V and J are TRBV28 and TRBJ2-5; 9 bases fit TRBD1. The trim removed 5 bases at V and 3 bases at J, leaving 10 bases unmatched. The CDR3 loop spans 16 amino acids. The germline gives CDR1 MDHEN, CDR2 SYDVKM. The CDR3 region is CASSPSGTGTKETQYF. The CDR3 nucleotides are TGTGCCAGCAGTCCGTCCGGGACAGGGACGAAAGAGACCCAGTACTTC.

V is TRBV27 and J is TRBJ2-1; 11 bases match TRBD2. Germline V gene data show CDR1 as MNHEY and CDR2 as SMNVEV (reference sequence). Trimming at V came to 5 bases and at J to 4 bases, leaving 4 bases not matched to a gene. This CDR3 has 15 amino acids. The CDR3 spells CASSRLAGIYNEQFF. CDR3 nucleotide sequence: TGTGCCAGCAGTAGACTAGCGGGAATATACAATGAGCAGTTCTTC.

The chain employs TRBV25-1 and TRBJ2-1; D ambiguous. The CDR3 runs to 15 residues. The germline V and J ends were trimmed by 4 bases and 0 bases, with 10 bases remaining between them. From germline, CDR1 is MGHDK and CDR2 SYGVNS. For the CDR3, the DNA is TGTGCCAGCAGTGGAGACGGCCTCTCCTACAATGAGCAGTTCTTC. It yields the protein CASSGDGLSYNEQFF.

The chain couples TRBV6-1 to TRBJ2-1; 13 nucleotides match TRBD2. V dropped 5 bases and J dropped 10; count of bases not matched to a gene: 5. From germline, CDR1 is MNHNS and CDR2 SASEGT. The CDR3 consists of 14 residues. In nucleotides, the CDR3 is TGTGCCAGCAGTCTCGGACTAGCGGGAGTGGAGCAGTTCTTC. This encodes CASSLGLAGVEQFF.